The entry below describes one T cell receptor (beta chain). These data come from a study of PD-L1 blockade in urothelial cancer. This CDR3 is built from 15 residues. J lost 2 bases, V lost 7 bases, and 4 bases had no gene match. Germline values: CDR1 MNHEY, CDR2 SVGAGI. Using immunoSEQ multiplex PCR, the repertoire was profiled, and TCRdb retains in-frame clones only, with some absent. The sample records under 95,000 clones, about 83% being singletons. Time point denoted: pretreatment peripheral blood. The chain links TRBV6-5 to TRBJ2-6, with TRBD1 identical over 8 bases. Here the sequenced sample was PBMCs, taken around atezolizumab (anti-PD-L1) treatment. This TCR was sampled from a man aged 55-75 years with urothelial cancer. CDR3 in DNA: TGTGCCAGCAATCCGACAGGGGCTGGGGCCAACGTCCTGACTTTC. Translation gives CASNPTGAGANVLTF.